This TCR beta chain was recovered during a study of blood T cell repertoires in COVID-19. In the study overall: Sites across the United States, Italy and Spain contributed samples from acute and convalescent COVID-19.

The CDR3 extends over 14 amino acids. Germline-derived CDR1 and CDR2 are LNHDA and SQIVND (reference sequence). Between the trimmed V and J ends, which lost 2 bases and 3 bases, there was a span of 11 bases. Methods used by the authors: Using reference gene primer amplification, nucleated cell counts were estimated. Sequenced by immunoSEQ multiplex PCR; TCRdb stores in-frame clones only, minus some. D and trimming were read from the DNA, whereas the V and J calls and clone size are those reported in that table. The repertoire holds about 260,000 clones, with around 87% as singletons. This sequence originates from a woman between 50 and 59 years old with acute or convalescent COVID-19. The chain recombines TRBV19 with TRBJ2-7, with TRBD1 as a possible D gene (5 bases). The sequenced sample consisted of peripheral blood. The CDR3 spells CASSIRGRGYEQYF. Here the CDR3 DNA reads TGTGCCAGTAGTATAAGGGGCCGTGGCTACGAGCAGTACTTC.